These 5 T cell receptor beta chains came from one sample sequenced in a study of post-analysis software for immune sequencing data. Study-wide findings and caveats: Controls had lower frequencies than patients of 4 or 5 TRBV segments, which included TRBV5-6, TRBV5-1 and TRBV20-1.

Their specific antigens are unknown. Unique molecular identifiers tagged the TCR beta cDNA libraries. MiXCR was run by TCRdb on the PCR reads, yielding one entry per CDR3 protein. This sample has a few hundred thousand distinct CDR3 sequences, with about a third found just once. The specimen was blood. The receptors were sampled from a girl aged 5-17 years with multiple sclerosis.

The V call is TRBV5-5, the J call TRBJ2-3, with D unresolved. Between the trimmed V and J ends, which lost 1 base and 2 bases, there was a span of 11 bases. This CDR3 has 15 residues. CDR1 SGHKS and CDR2 YYEKEE come from the germline V gene (reference sequence). CDR3 bases: TGTGCCAGCAGCTTGAGCGTCTATACCACAGATACGCAGTATTTT. It yields the protein CASSLSVYTTDTQYF.

This clonotype was found a few times. The V and J genes are TRBV3-1 and TRBJ2-7; no firm D call. The CDR3 is made up of 14 amino acids. The germline V gene encodes CDR1 LGHDT and CDR2 YNNKEL (reference sequence). V gave up 5 bases and J gave up 1 base, with 12 bases separating them. The CDR3 here is CASSFGQRSYEQYF. The CDR3 bases are TGTGCCAGCAGCTTCGGTCAGAGGTCCTACGAGCAGTACTTC.

The chain employs TRBV7-2 and TRBJ1-2; 9 positions match TRBD1. J was trimmed by 2 bases and V by 2 bases; bases with no gene match: 3. There are 15 residues in the CDR3. In germline, CDR1 is SGHTA, CDR2 FQGNSA. The CDR3 reads CASSLKTGGNYGYTF. As DNA, the CDR3 is TGTGCCAGCAGCTTAAAGACAGGGGGGAACTATGGCTACACCTTC.

The chain combines TRBV7-2 with TRBJ2-5; 7 bases agree with TRBD1. J gave up 5 bases and V 5 bases, and 8 bases lay outside the gene matches. CDR1 is SGHTA and CDR2 is FQGNSA in the germline V gene. The CDR3 extends over 14 amino acids. CDR3 sequence: CASSNDRVSETQYF. Here the CDR3 DNA reads TGTGCCAGCAGCAACGACAGGGTATCTGAGACCCAGTACTTC.

There are a few counts of this clonotype. The V and J genes are TRBV12-3 or TRBV12-4 and TRBJ2-7; the D gene is possibly TRBD1 (7 bases). V was shortened by 5 bases and J by 2 bases, with 19 bases between the two germline ends. CDR3 length: 16 residues. CDR3 coding DNA: TGTGCCAGCAGTACCTCCCGTCAGGGGGAGGCCTACGAGCAGTACTTC. Residues: CASSTSRQGEAYEQYF.